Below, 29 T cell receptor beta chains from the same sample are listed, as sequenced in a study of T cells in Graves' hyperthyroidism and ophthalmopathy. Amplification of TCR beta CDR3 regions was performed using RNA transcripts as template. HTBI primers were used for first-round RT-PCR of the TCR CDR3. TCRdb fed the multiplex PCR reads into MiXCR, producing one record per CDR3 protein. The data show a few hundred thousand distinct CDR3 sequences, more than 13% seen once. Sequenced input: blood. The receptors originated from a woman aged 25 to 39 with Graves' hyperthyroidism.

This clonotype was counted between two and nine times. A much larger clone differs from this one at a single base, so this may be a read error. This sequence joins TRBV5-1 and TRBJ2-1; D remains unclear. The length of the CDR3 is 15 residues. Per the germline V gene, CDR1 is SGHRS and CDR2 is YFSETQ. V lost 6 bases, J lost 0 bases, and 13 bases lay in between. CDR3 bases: TGCGCCAGCAACCAATCCTCCAGCTCCTACAATGAGCAGTTCTTC. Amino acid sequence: CASNQSSSSYNEQFF.

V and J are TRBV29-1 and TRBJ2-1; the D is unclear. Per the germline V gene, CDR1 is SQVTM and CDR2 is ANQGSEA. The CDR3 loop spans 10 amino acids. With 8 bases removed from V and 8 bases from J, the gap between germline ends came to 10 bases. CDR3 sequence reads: CSLCLDEQFF. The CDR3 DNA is TGCAGCTTATGTTTAGATGAGCAGTTCTTC.

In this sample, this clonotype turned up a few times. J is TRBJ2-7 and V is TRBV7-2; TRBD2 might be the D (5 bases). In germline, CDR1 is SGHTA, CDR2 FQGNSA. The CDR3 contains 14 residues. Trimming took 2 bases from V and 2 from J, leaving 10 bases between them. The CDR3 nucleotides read TGTGCCAGCAGCTTATATCGGGAAACCTACGAGCAGTACTTC. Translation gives CASSLYRETYEQYF.

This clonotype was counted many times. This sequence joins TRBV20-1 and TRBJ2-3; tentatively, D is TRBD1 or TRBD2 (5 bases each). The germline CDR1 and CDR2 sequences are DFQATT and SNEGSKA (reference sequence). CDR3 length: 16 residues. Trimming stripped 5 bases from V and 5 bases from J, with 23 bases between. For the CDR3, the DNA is TGCAGTGCTGTTCCGCTTGAAACGGGACGGGTAGATACGCAGTATTTT. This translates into CSAVPLETGRVDTQYF.

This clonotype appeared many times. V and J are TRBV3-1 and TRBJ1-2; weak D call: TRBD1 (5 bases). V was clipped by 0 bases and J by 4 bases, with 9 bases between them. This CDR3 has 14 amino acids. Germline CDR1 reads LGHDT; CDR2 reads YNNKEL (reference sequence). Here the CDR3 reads CASSQEQGGYGYTF. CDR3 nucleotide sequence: TGTGCCAGCAGCCAAGAGCAGGGCGGCTATGGCTACACCTTC.

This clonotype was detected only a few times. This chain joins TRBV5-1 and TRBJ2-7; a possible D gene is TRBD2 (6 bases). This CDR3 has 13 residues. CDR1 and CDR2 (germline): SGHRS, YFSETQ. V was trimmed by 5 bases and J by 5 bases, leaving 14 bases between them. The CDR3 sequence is CASREGSKNEQYF. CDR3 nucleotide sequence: TGCGCCAGCAGGGAGGGTTCAAAGAACGAGCAGTACTTC. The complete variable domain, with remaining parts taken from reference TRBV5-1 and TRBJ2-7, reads KAGVTQTPRYLIKTRGQQVTLSCSPISGHRSVSWYQQTPGQGLQFLFEYFSETQRNKGNFPGRFSGRQFSNSRSEMNVSTLELGDSALYLCASREGSKNEQYFGPGTRLTVT.

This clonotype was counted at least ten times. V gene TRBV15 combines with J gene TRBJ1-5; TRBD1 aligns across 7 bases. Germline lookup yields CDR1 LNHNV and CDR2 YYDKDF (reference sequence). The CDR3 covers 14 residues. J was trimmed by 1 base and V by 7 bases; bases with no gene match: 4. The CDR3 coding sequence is TGTGCCACCACCAAGACAGGGAGCAATCAGCCCCAGCATTTT. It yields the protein CATTKTGSNQPQHF.

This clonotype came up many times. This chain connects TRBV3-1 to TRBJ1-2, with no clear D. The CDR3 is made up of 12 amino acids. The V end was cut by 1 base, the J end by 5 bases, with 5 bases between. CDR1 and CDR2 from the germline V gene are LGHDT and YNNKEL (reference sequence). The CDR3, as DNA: TGTGCCAGCAGCCAAGGCGGGTATGGCTACACCTTC. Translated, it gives CASSQGGYGYTF.

The CDR3: CASSLVEGLEQYF. In nucleotides, the CDR3 is TGTGCCAGCAGCTTAGTGGAGGGGCTCGAGCAGTACTTC. The gene calls are TRBV7-2 and TRBJ2-7; D is possibly TRBD2 (6 bases). Germline V gene data show CDR1 as SGHTA and CDR2 as FQGNSA. The V gene lost 1 base and the J gene lost 6 bases, with 10 bases spanning the gap. The CDR3 spans 13 residues.

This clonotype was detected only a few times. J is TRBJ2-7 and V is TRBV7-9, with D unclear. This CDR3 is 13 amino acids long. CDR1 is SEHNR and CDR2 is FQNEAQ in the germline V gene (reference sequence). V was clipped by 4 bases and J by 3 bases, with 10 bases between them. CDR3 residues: CASSSSSVYEQYF. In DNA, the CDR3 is TGTGCCAGCAGCTCCTCCTCTGTCTACGAGCAGTACTTC.

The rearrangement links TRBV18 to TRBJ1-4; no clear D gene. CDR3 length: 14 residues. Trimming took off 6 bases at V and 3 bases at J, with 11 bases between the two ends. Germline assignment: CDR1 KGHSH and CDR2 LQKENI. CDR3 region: CASSESGANEKLFF. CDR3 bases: TGTGCCAGCTCGGAAAGCGGGGCTAATGAAAAACTGTTTTTT.

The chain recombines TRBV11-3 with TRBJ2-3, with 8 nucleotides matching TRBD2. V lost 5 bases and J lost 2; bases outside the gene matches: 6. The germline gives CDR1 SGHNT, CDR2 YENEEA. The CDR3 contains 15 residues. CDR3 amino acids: CASSLSGTFTDTQYF. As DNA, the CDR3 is TGTGCCAGCAGCCTTAGCGGGACCTTCACAGATACGCAGTATTTT.

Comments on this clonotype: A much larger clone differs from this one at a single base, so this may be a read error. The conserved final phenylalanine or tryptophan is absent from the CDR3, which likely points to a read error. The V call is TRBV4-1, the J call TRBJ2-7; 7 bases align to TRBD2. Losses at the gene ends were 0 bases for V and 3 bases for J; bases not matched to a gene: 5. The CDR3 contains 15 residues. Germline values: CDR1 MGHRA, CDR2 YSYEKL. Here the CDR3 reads CASSQEREGFYEQYL. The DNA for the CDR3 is TGCGCCAGCAGCCAAGAGAGGGAGGGCTTCTACGAGCAGTACCTC.

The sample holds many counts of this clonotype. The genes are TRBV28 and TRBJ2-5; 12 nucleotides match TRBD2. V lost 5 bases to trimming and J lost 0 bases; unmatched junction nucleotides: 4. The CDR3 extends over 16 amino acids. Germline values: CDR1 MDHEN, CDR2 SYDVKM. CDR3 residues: CASSLRTSGDQETQYF. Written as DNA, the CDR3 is TGTGCCAGCAGTCTCCGGACTAGCGGGGACCAAGAGACCCAGTACTTC.

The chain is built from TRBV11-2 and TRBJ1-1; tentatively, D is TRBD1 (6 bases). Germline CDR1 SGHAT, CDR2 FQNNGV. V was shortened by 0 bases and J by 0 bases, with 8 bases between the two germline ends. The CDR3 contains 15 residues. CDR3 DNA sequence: TGTGCCAGCAGCTTAGAGGGGGCGTTGAACACTGAAGCTTTCTTT. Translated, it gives CASSLEGALNTEAFF.

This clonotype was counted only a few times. The CDR3 here is CATSRKKGLAGGPYQETQYF. In DNA form, the CDR3 reads TGTGCCACCAGCAGAAAGAAAGGACTAGCGGGAGGCCCGTACCAAGAGACCCAGTACTTC. The J gene is TRBJ2-5, the V gene TRBV15; 14 bases are a match to TRBD2. The length of the CDR3 is 20 residues. Germline CDR1 LNHNV, CDR2 YYDKDF (reference sequence). J gave up 0 bases and V 2 bases, and 11 bases lay outside the gene matches. The full variable domain, rest sourced from reference TRBV15 and TRBJ2-5, is DAMVIQNPRYQVTQFGKPVTLSCSQTLNHNVMYWYQQKSSQAPKLLFHYYDKDFNNEADTPDNFQSRRPNTSFCFLDIRSPGLGDTAMYLCATSRKKGLAGGPYQETQYFGPGTRLLVL.

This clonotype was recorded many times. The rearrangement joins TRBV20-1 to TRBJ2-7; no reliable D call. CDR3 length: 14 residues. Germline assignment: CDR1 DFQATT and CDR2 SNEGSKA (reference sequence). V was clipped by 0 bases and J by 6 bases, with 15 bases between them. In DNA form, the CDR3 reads TGCAGTGCTAGAGAGAGGAGAGGTGTGCGCGAGCAGTACTTC. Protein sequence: CSARERRGVREQYF.

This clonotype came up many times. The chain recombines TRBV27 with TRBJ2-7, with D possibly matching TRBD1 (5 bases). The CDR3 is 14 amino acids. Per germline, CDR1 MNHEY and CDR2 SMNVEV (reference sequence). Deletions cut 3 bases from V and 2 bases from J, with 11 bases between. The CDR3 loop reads CASSFGQGPYEQYF. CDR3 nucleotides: TGTGCCAGCAGTTTTGGGCAGGGCCCCTACGAGCAGTACTTC.

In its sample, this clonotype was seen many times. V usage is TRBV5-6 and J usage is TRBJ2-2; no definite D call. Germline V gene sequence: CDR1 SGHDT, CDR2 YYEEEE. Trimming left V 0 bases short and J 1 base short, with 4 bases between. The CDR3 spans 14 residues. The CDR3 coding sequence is TGTGCCAGCAGCTTGGCGGTGAACACCGGGGAGCTGTTTTTT. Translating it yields CASSLAVNTGELFF.

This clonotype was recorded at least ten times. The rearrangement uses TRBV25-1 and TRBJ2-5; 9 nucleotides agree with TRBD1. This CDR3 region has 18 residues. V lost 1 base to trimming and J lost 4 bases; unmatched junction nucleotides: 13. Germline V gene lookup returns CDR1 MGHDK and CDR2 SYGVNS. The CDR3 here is CASSELWGTGSLGETQYF. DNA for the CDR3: TGTGCCAGCAGTGAATTATGGGGGACAGGGTCGTTGGGAGAGACCCAGTACTTC.

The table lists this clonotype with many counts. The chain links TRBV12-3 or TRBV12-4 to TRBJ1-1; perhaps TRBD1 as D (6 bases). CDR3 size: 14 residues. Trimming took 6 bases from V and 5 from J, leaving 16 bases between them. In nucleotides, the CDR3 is TGTGCCAGCAGCCCGAGGGGGGCGAGTACTGAAGCTTTCTTT. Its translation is CASSPRGASTEAFF.

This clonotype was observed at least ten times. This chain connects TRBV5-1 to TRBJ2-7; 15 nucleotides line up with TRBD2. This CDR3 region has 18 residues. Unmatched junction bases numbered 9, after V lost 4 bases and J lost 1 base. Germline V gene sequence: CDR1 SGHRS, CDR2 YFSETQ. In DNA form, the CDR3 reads TGCGCCAGCAGCCAGCGAGGGACTAGCGGGAGGAGGTCCTACGAGCAGTACTTC. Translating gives CASSQRGTSGRRSYEQYF. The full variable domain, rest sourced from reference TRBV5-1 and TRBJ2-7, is KAGVTQTPRYLIKTRGQQVTLSCSPISGHRSVSWYQQTPGQGLQFLFEYFSETQRNKGNFPGRFSGRQFSNSRSEMNVSTLELGDSALYLCASSQRGTSGRRSYEQYFGPGTRLTVT.

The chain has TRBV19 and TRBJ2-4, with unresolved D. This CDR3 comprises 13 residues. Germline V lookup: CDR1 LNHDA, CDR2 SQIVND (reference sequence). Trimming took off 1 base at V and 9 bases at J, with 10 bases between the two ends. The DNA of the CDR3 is TGTGCCAGTAGTATAGCCACCAACGGCATTCAGTACTTC. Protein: CASSIATNGIQYF.

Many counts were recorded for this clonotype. CDR3 in amino acids: CASQRGGQPYNEQFF. In DNA, the CDR3 is TGTGCCAGCCAACGGGGTGGCCAACCCTACAATGAGCAGTTCTTC. The J gene is TRBJ2-1, the V gene TRBV6-1, with D maybe TRBD2 (5 bases). Germline lookup yields CDR1 MNHNS and CDR2 SASEGT. The V gene lost 8 bases and the J gene lost 2 bases, with 16 bases spanning the gap. There are 15 residues in the CDR3.

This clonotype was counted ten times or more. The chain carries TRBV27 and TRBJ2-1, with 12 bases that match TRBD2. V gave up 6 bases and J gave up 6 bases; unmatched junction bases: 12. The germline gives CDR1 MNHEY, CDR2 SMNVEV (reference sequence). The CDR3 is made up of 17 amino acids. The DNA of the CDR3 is TGTGCCAGCAGCCTTATGACTAGCGGGAGTGTTCGCAATGAGCAGTTCTTC. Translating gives CASSLMTSGSVRNEQFF.

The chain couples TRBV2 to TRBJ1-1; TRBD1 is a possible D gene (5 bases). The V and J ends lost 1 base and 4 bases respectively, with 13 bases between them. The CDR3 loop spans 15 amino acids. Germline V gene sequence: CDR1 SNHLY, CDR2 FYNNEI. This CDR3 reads CASSEEGLGGTEAFF. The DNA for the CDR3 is TGTGCCAGCAGTGAAGAGGGACTTGGTGGCACTGAAGCTTTCTTT.

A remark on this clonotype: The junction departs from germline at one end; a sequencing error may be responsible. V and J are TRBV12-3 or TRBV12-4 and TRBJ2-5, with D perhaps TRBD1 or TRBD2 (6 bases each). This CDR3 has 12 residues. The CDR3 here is CASSLQQRGVDF. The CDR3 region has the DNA TGTGCCAGCAGTTTACAGCAGAGGGGGGTAGACTTC.

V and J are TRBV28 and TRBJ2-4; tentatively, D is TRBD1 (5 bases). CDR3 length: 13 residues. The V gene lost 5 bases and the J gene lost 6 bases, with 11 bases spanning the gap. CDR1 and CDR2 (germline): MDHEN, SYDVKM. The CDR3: CASSLGRVNIQYF. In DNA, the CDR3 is TGTGCCAGCAGTCTTGGCAGGGTAAACATTCAGTACTTC.

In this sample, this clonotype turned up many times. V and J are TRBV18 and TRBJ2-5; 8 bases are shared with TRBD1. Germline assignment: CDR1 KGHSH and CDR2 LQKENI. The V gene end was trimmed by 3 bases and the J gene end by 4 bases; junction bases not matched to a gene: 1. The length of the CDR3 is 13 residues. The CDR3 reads CASSPGQVETQYF. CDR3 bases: TGTGCCAGCTCACCGGGACAGGTAGAGACCCAGTACTTC.